The subject of this entry is one T cell receptor beta chain. Its antigen has not been determined. No base qualities exist here, and no much larger clone lies one base off it. The method behind the library was the immunoSEQ multiplex PCR assay. For most patients, genomic DNA was subjected to high-throughput TCR-beta CDR3 sequencing by Adaptive Biotechnologies. On the study's bioinformatics: TCR sequencing data for 15 to 20 patients were retrieved from Adaptive's ImmunoSEQ software; a few other patients were processed with MiXCR and VDJtools. CDR3 nucleotide sequences shared by donor and recipient were removed because the origin of these sequences could not be assigned. To count as alloreactive, a clone needed at least 2-fold expansion over unstimulated cells and a minimum CFSE-low frequency of 0.002% (template counts) or 0.001% (read counts). Clones were considered mappable if detected in sequenced pre-transplant spleen, lymph node, or MLR CFSE-low populations of the donor or recipient. Cumulative frequency of alloreactive clones was calculated as a percentage of all sequences weighted by copy number. Entries here come from immuneACCESS through TCRdb and include only in-frame sequences with V and J called. Some clones fail to appear in such tables; in the studies checked, an unresolved V gene covers under half of the shortfall, and the cause of the remainder is unknown. From that table come the V and J calls and clone size; the DNA was used to work out D and trimming. The sample table records approximately 20,000 clones; around 72% of these occur just once. The leading ten clones occupy around 8.2% of the sample.

Dithiothreitol, EDTA incubations and collagenase D digestion were used to isolate intraepithelial and lamina propria lymphocytes from graft specimens. Bulk TCR-beta sequencing was performed on serial intestinal graft biopsy specimens collected as late as 600 days after transplant. This entry comes from a study of graft-versus-host responses after intestinal transplantation (dated by TCRdb to the early 2020s). About the full investigation: The transplants that recipients got were multivisceral, liver-intestinal, or isolated intestinal. All recipients received anti-thymocyte globulin induction followed by maintenance tacrolimus and steroids for around three years. After intestinal transplantation, graft-versus-host and host-versus-graft alloreactive T cell clones were followed in the graft, circulation and bone marrow using bulk TCR-beta CDR3 sequencing. To identify alloreactive clones, pre-transplant mixed lymphocyte reaction products were sequenced and then compared with unstimulated pre-transplant donor and recipient T cells. Of the 20 to 25 intestinal transplant recipients enrolled in the cohort, one of whom was a retransplant, 3 patients without pretransplant specimens were excluded. A peak of at least 4% donor T cells among recipient peripheral blood mononuclear cells was the definition used for donor T cell macrochimerism. Instead of going to the commercial service, samples from a few later patients were sequenced in-house on an Illumina MiSeq and processed with MiXCR. Points the paper makes about the study in general: Patients with donor T cell macrochimerism had high GvH to HvG T cell clonal ratios in their allografts. Early after transplant, peak levels of circulating GvH clones were found to be associated with declines in HvG clones. GvH clones turned up in recipient bone marrow, with some appearing earlier in ileal mucosa or blood, a pattern consistent with an intestinal mucosal origin. The relatively low number and heterogeneity of intestinal transplant patients limited the conclusions.

V drops 0 bases and J drops 6 bases, leaving 15 bases in between. Including the terminal cysteine and phenylalanine, the CDR3 comprises 16 residues. Only the CDR3 portion is preserved as DNA: 48 bases, with reading frame beginning at the first base. Based on the germline V gene (reference sequence), the CDR1 and CDR2 sequences are LNHNV and YYDKDF. Here the chain combines TRBV15 and TRBJ1-3; the D gene assignment is ambiguous. This receptor was identified in a human patient who received an intestinal transplant, so some T cells may come from the graft donor. The source material was ileum tissue, sampled approximately 20 days after intestinal transplant. The CDR3 has the sequence CATSREFPGMENTIYF. The DNA is TGTGCCACCAGCAGAGAATTTCCGGGAATGGAAAACACCATATATTTT.